One sample yielded the 13 T cell receptor beta chains listed below, sequenced in a study of shared clonotypes between healthy human individuals. The method was immunoSEQ multiplex PCR; TCRdb's version includes in-frame clones alone and lacks a portion of them. The table records roughly 410,000 clones, 96% of them present only once. The sequenced sample was memory CD8+ T cells sorted from blood. Subset given: CD45RO+ cells pooled with CCR7-negative TemRA cells. Receptors originate from a man aged 25-45 years in good health.

The rearrangement links TRBV7-9 to TRBJ1-2; perhaps TRBD1 as D (6 bases). The CDR3 length is 14 residues. Trimming took off 5 bases at V and 6 bases at J, with 16 bases between the two ends. The germline V gene encodes CDR1 SEHNR and CDR2 FQNEAQ (reference sequence). CDR3 bases: TGTGCCAGCAGCCCGTCACAGGGTTGGAATGGCTACACCTTC. Its protein product is CASSPSQGWNGYTF.

The rearrangement joins TRBV18 to TRBJ1-1; the match to TRBD1 covers 8 bases. Germline V CDR1 and CDR2: KGHSH, LQKENI. V trimming: 3 bases; J trimming: 5 bases; junction bases outside the gene matches: 8. The CDR3 loop spans 15 amino acids. The DNA for the CDR3 is TGTGCCAGCTCACCCATGACAGGGGACGGGACTGAAGCTTTCTTT. As protein: CASSPMTGDGTEAFF.

The rearrangement joins TRBV19 to TRBJ2-1; TRBD1 matches at 12 bases. Germline loops: CDR1 LNHDA, CDR2 SQIVND (reference sequence). The junction had 5 bases not matched to a gene; V was cut back by 0 bases and J by 8 bases. The CDR3 consists of 16 residues. The DNA for the CDR3 is TGTGCCAGTAGTATAGATACGGGACAGGGGGCCCATGAGCAGTTCTTC. Translated: CASSIDTGQGAHEQFF.

The chain links TRBV7-6 to TRBJ1-4; no clear D. The CDR3 totals 10 residues. The germline V gene encodes CDR1 SGHVS and CDR2 FNYEAQ. Trimming took 5 bases from V and 6 from J, leaving 1 base between them. The CDR3 DNA is TGTGCCAGCAGCCATGAAAAACTGTTTTTT. Its translation: CASSHEKLFF.

This clone showed up just once. The chain couples TRBV7-2 to TRBJ1-2; D uncertain. V was pared by 3 bases and J by 2 bases, with 7 bases between. Germline V gene sequence: CDR1 SGHTA, CDR2 FQGNSA. CDR3 length: 13 amino acids. The CDR3 sequence: CASSFLLNYGYTF. CDR3 coding DNA: TGTGCCAGCAGCTTTCTGCTGAACTATGGCTACACCTTC.

V is TRBV6-1 and J is TRBJ2-1; D unclear. V lost 8 bases to trimming and J lost 2 bases, with 16 bases between them. The V gene's germline CDR1 is MNHNS and CDR2 SASEGT. CDR3 size: 15 residues. The CDR3 DNA is TGTGCCAGCGGCGGTAGAGTTCCCGCCTACAATGAGCAGTTCTTC. It is translated as CASGGRVPAYNEQFF.

The gene calls are TRBV18 and TRBJ1-1; 8 bases match TRBD1. Germline CDR1 reads KGHSH; CDR2 reads LQKENI. The CDR3 has 15 residues. With V trimmed by 4 bases and J by 1 base, 5 bases remained unmatched. This chain's CDR3 is CASSLRGLGNTEAFF. For the CDR3, the DNA is TGTGCCAGCTCACTCAGGGGGCTCGGGAACACTGAAGCTTTCTTT.

The chain uses TRBV4-1 and TRBJ2-1; 7 bases map to TRBD2. V shed 4 bases and J 5 bases; nucleotides not matched to a gene: 11. Germline V gives CDR1 MGHRA, CDR2 YSYEKL. This CDR3 comprises 16 residues. The chain's CDR3 is CASSLGSLAYNNEQFF. The CDR3 region has the DNA TGCGCCAGCAGCCTAGGATCACTAGCGTACAACAATGAGCAGTTCTTC.

This sequence joins TRBV19 and TRBJ2-1; unclear D gene. V lost 0 bases and J lost 7, with 7 bases in between. This CDR3 contains 13 residues. From germline, CDR1 is LNHDA and CDR2 SQIVND (reference sequence). The chain's CDR3 is CASSIDWENEQFF. CDR3 nucleotides: TGTGCCAGTAGTATAGATTGGGAAAATGAGCAGTTCTTC.

The genes are TRBV20-1 and TRBJ2-5; TRBD1 might be the D (5 bases). The V gene lost 6 bases and the J gene lost 5 bases, with 10 bases spanning the gap. Looked up from germline, CDR1 is DFQATT and CDR2 is SNEGSKA (reference sequence). The CDR3 extends over 11 amino acids. The CDR3 DNA sequence: TGCAGTGCCCAGGGTTGGGAGACCCAGTACTTC. It yields the protein CSAQGWETQYF.

The chain uses TRBV6-5 and TRBJ2-7, with 7 bases that match TRBD2. Trimming at V came to 4 bases and at J to 6 bases, leaving 6 bases not matched to a gene. The CDR3 is 13 residues long. In germline, CDR1 is MNHEY, CDR2 SVGAGI. The CDR3 loop is CASSWNGRGEQYF. CDR3 nucleotides: TGTGCCAGCAGTTGGAATGGGAGGGGCGAGCAGTACTTC.

The chain links TRBV6-1 to TRBJ2-5; tentative D call: TRBD1 (6 bases). The CDR3 consists of 11 residues. Germline CDR1 MNHNS, CDR2 SASEGT. With 5 bases removed from V and 10 bases from J, the gap between germline ends came to 11 bases. CDR3 region: CASSLQGIQYF. The CDR3 DNA reads as TGTGCCAGCAGTTTGCAGGGGATCCAGTACTTC.

The chain links TRBV18 to TRBJ2-2, with 7 bases that match TRBD1. This CDR3 is 16 amino acids long. V shed 3 bases and J 5 bases; nucleotides not matched to a gene: 9. CDR1 is KGHSH and CDR2 is LQKENI in the germline V gene. As DNA, the CDR3 is TGTGCCAGCTCACCCGTCGTAGCAGGGGGAACCGGGGAGCTGTTTTTT. It codes for CASSPVVAGGTGELFF.